The entry below gives a single T cell receptor beta chain sequence along with its context. This entry comes from a study of T cell responses to AZD1222 COVID-19 vaccine. This table comes from immunoSEQ multiplex PCR, and its TCRdb copy is limited to in-frame clones, with some not included. Of about 120,000 clones listed, approximately 86% are singletons. In germline, CDR1 is LGHNA, CDR2 YSLEER. CDR3 length: 15 residues. V lost 2 bases, J lost 5 bases, and 7 bases stayed unmatched. The clonotype was recovered from an adult who received the AZD1222 COVID-19 vaccine. The V and J genes are TRBV4-3 and TRBJ1-1, with 8 bases lining up with TRBD1. The input for sequencing was peripheral blood, taken 28 days after the second AZD1222 dose. The CDR3 DNA follows: TGCGCCAGCAGCCAACTAGGACAGGGAAGAACTGAAGCTTTCTTT. Translation gives CASSQLGQGRTEAFF.